This is a list of T cell receptor beta chains from one sample in a study of T cell changes during pregnancy in multiple sclerosis. Repertoires were generated with immunoSEQ multiplex PCR, while TCRdb's copy carries only in-frame clones and drops some. The sample yields roughly 61,000 clones, 90% to 95% seen once. The sample was CD8+ T cells from peripheral blood mononuclear cells, taken after pregnancy. The receptors were sampled from a female donor with multiple sclerosis, enrolled in a pregnancy study. Each CDR3 is given with its conserved first and last residue. The order of the fields is V gene, J gene, clone size, CDR3 length, D gene, CDR3 DNA, CDR3 protein. A D gene is named only where the DNA matches it firmly. Rows give clone size only sometimes, using once, few, many, or a class for an expanded clone.

V gene: TRBV27; J gene: TRBJ1-2; clone size: NA; CDR3 length: 14; D gene: NA; CDR3 DNA: TGTGCCAGCAGTCCGCCAGGGGTCCTGGATGGCTACACCTTC; CDR3 protein: CASSPPGVLDGYTF
V gene: TRBV9; J gene: TRBJ2-7; clone size: NA; CDR3 length: 14; D gene: NA; CDR3 DNA: TGTGCCAGCAGCGTAGGTCGGCTAGTTGGCGAGCAGTACTTC; CDR3 protein: CASSVGRLVGEQYF
V gene: TRBV4-3; J gene: TRBJ2-1; clone size: NA; CDR3 length: 16; D gene: TRBD2; CDR3 DNA: TGCGCCAGCAGCCAAGGGTGGAGTAGCGGGACTGACGAGCAGTTCTTC; CDR3 protein: CASSQGWSSGTDEQFF
V gene: TRBV19; J gene: TRBJ2-7; clone size: NA; CDR3 length: 13; D gene: NA; CDR3 DNA: TGTGCCAGTAGTGCGGGCCAGAACTACGAGCAGTACTTC; CDR3 protein: CASSAGQNYEQYF
V gene: TRBV9; J gene: TRBJ1-4; clone size: NA; CDR3 length: 16; D gene: NA; CDR3 DNA: TGTGCCAGCAGCCTGGGTTTAGAGCGGGCGCGGGAAAAACTGTTTTTT; CDR3 protein: CASSLGLERAREKLFF
V gene: TRBV14; J gene: TRBJ1-1; clone size: NA; CDR3 length: 16; D gene: NA; CDR3 DNA: TGTGCCAGCAGCCCCACAGCGACAGACCTCGTCTCTGAAGCTTTCTTT; CDR3 protein: CASSPTATDLVSEAFF
V gene: TRBV5-6; J gene: TRBJ2-7; clone size: NA; CDR3 length: 14; D gene: TRBD1; CDR3 DNA: TGTGCCAGCAGCGACCCGGGACAGATAGACGAGCAGTACTTC; CDR3 protein: CASSDPGQIDEQYF
V gene: TRBV7-9; J gene: TRBJ1-5; clone size: NA; CDR3 length: 16; D gene: NA; CDR3 DNA: TGTGCCAGCAGCTTAAACGCAGGGGATAGCAATCAGCCCCAGCATTTT; CDR3 protein: CASSLNAGDSNQPQHF
V gene: TRBV9; J gene: TRBJ1-5; clone size: NA; CDR3 length: 16; D gene: TRBD1; CDR3 DNA: TGTGCCAGCAGCGAGGGGACAGGCGAGCTTGGCCAGCCCCAGCATTTT; CDR3 protein: CASSEGTGELGQPQHF
V gene: TRBV27; J gene: TRBJ2-1; clone size: once; CDR3 length: 14; D gene: TRBD2; CDR3 DNA: TGTGCCAGCAGTTTTAGCGGGACTAACAATGAGCAGTTCTTC; CDR3 protein: CASSFSGTNNEQFF
V gene: TRBV27; J gene: TRBJ1-1; clone size: NA; CDR3 length: 14; D gene: TRBD1; CDR3 DNA: TGTGCCAGCAGTTTACGGACAGGGGCGGCCGACGCTTTCTTT; CDR3 protein: CASSLRTGAADAFF
V gene: TRBV4-1; J gene: TRBJ1-1; clone size: NA; CDR3 length: 15; D gene: NA; CDR3 DNA: TGCGCCAGCAGCCAAGGAGTCTCCTTGAACACTGAAGCTTTCTTT; CDR3 protein: CASSQGVSLNTEAFF
V gene: TRBV19; J gene: TRBJ2-1; clone size: NA; CDR3 length: 15; D gene: TRBD2; CDR3 DNA: TGTGCCAGTAGTATAATTGGGACTACCTACAATGAGCAGTTCTTC; CDR3 protein: CASSIIGTTYNEQFF
V gene: TRBV9; J gene: TRBJ2-1; clone size: NA; CDR3 length: 16; D gene: TRBD2; CDR3 DNA: TGTGCCAGCAGCGAAAACGGAGGACTAGCGTTCAATGAGCAGTTCTTC; CDR3 protein: CASSENGGLAFNEQFF
V gene: TRBV14; J gene: TRBJ2-3; clone size: NA; CDR3 length: 12; D gene: NA; CDR3 DNA: TGTGCCAGCAGCCTTAGCTTAGATACGCAGTATTTT; CDR3 protein: CASSLSLDTQYF
V gene: TRBV27; J gene: TRBJ2-1; clone size: NA; CDR3 length: 17; D gene: TRBD2; CDR3 DNA: TGTGCCAGCAAGAGGACTACTAGCGGGCGTAGCTACAATGAGCAGTTCTTC; CDR3 protein: CASKRTTSGRSYNEQFF
V gene: TRBV9; J gene: TRBJ2-2; clone size: NA; CDR3 length: 15; D gene: NA; CDR3 DNA: TGTGCCAGCAGCGACTCCCAGTGGGCAACTGGGGAGCTGTTTTTT; CDR3 protein: CASSDSQWATGELFF
V gene: TRBV6-1; J gene: TRBJ1-5; clone size: NA; CDR3 length: 14; D gene: TRBD1; CDR3 DNA: TGTGCCAGCTGCCGGGACAGGGGGCTTCAGCCCCAGCATTTT; CDR3 protein: CASCRDRGLQPQHF
V gene: TRBV27; J gene: TRBJ1-5; clone size: NA; CDR3 length: 13; D gene: NA; CDR3 DNA: TGTGCCAGCAGTTTAAGGTCGGGAGAGCCCCAGCATTTT; CDR3 protein: CASSLRSGEPQHF
V gene: TRBV25-1; J gene: TRBJ2-6; clone size: NA; CDR3 length: 18; D gene: NA; CDR3 DNA: TGTGCCAGCAGTGAAGATCACAGCCTCGAGCTCGGGGCCAACGTCCTGACTTTC; CDR3 protein: CASSEDHSLELGANVLTF
V gene: TRBV7-3; J gene: TRBJ2-1; clone size: NA; CDR3 length: 17; D gene: NA; CDR3 DNA: TGTGCCAGCAGCTTAGGGTATGGGGGGAGCTCCTACAATGAGCAGTTCTTC; CDR3 protein: CASSLGYGGSSYNEQFF
V gene: TRBV4-1; J gene: TRBJ2-5; clone size: NA; CDR3 length: 13; D gene: NA; CDR3 DNA: TGCGCCAGTCGGGGGGCCGAAGAAGAGACCCAGTACTTC; CDR3 protein: CASRGAEEETQYF
V gene: TRBV5-4; J gene: TRBJ2-3; clone size: NA; CDR3 length: 15; D gene: NA; CDR3 DNA: TGTGCCAGCAGCTTGGTGGGGGCCCCTCCAGATACGCAGTATTTT; CDR3 protein: CASSLVGAPPDTQYF
V gene: TRBV28; J gene: TRBJ1-1; clone size: few; CDR3 length: 12; D gene: TRBD1; CDR3 DNA: TGTGCCAGCGGGGGACAGGGAACTGAAGCTTTCTTT; CDR3 protein: CASGGQGTEAFF
V gene: TRBV19; J gene: TRBJ1-5; clone size: NA; CDR3 length: 15; D gene: TRBD1; CDR3 DNA: TGTGCCAGTAAGGCAGCACAGGGGCTGGATCAGCCCCAGCATTTT; CDR3 protein: CASKAAQGLDQPQHF
V gene: TRBV19; J gene: TRBJ1-1; clone size: NA; CDR3 length: 17; D gene: NA; CDR3 DNA: TGTGCCAGTAGTATCCCGGGGCAGGGACTTATGAACACTGAAGCTTTCTTT; CDR3 protein: CASSIPGQGLMNTEAFF
V gene: TRBV19; J gene: TRBJ1-1; clone size: NA; CDR3 length: 15; D gene: TRBD1; CDR3 DNA: TGTGCCAGTAGACAGGGGACCGCTATGAACACTGAAGCTTTCTTT; CDR3 protein: CASRQGTAMNTEAFF
V gene: TRBV9; J gene: TRBJ2-1; clone size: NA; CDR3 length: 15; D gene: TRBD2; CDR3 DNA: TGTGCCAGCAGCCCCGACGGCGCGGGGGGCAATGAGCAGTTCTTC; CDR3 protein: CASSPDGAGGNEQFF
V gene: TRBV4-3; J gene: TRBJ1-5; clone size: NA; CDR3 length: 16; D gene: TRBD1; CDR3 DNA: TGCGCCAGCAGCCAAGACGCGGGACAGGGGAGACAGCCCCAGCATTTT; CDR3 protein: CASSQDAGQGRQPQHF
V gene: TRBV11-2; J gene: TRBJ2-7; clone size: NA; CDR3 length: 18; D gene: TRBD2; CDR3 DNA: TGTGCCAGCAGCTCATTCTTCCCGGGGGGTAGGAGCCCCTACGAGCAGTACTTC; CDR3 protein: CASSSFFPGGRSPYEQYF
V gene: TRBV11-2; J gene: TRBJ2-7; clone size: NA; CDR3 length: 20; D gene: TRBD2; CDR3 DNA: TGTGCCAGCAGCTTAGATGATTTCGGGCTAGCGGGAGGCCGGGGCTACGAGCAGTACTTC; CDR3 protein: CASSLDDFGLAGGRGYEQYF
V gene: TRBV11-3; J gene: TRBJ2-7; clone size: NA; CDR3 length: 15; D gene: TRBD2; CDR3 DNA: TGTGCCAGCAGCCCGACCGCGGGAGGGCTTTTAGAGCAGTACTTC; CDR3 protein: CASSPTAGGLLEQYF
V gene: TRBV7-9; J gene: TRBJ2-1; clone size: NA; CDR3 length: 12; D gene: NA; CDR3 DNA: TGTGCCAGCAGCATTTCTGACAATGAGCAGTTCTTC; CDR3 protein: CASSISDNEQFF